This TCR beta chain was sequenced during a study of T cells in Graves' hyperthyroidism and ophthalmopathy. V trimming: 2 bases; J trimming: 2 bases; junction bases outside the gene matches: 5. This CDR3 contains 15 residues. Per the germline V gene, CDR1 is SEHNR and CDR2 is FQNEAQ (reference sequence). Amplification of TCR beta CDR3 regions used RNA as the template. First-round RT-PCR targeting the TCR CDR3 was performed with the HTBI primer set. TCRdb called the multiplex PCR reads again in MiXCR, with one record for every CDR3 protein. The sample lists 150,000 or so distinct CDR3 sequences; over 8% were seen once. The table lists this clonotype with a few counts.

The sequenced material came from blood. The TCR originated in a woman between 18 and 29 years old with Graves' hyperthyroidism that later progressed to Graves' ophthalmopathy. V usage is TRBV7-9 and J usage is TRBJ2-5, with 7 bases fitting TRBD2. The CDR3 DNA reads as TGTGCCAGCAGCTTACGACGGGGGGTACAAGAGACCCAGTACTTC. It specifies CASSLRRGVQETQYF.